This passage covers 8 T cell receptor beta chains from one sample sequenced in a study of a mutant IDH1 vaccine in newly diagnosed glioma. Profiled with immunoSEQ multiplex PCR; TCRdb holds only in-frame clones, not every one. The sample has around 40,000 clones, around 79% seen once. Documented time point: week 23, last vaccination. Doses consisted of 300 ug of mutant IDH1 20-mer peptide each, paired with topical imiquimod. Which antigens these TCRs recognize remains unknown. The source material was PBMCs, sampled from a glioma patient whose treatment included an IDH1 peptide vaccine. Receptor source: a woman aged 40-49 years with glioma. Some clones in this sample may be carry-over from other donors' samples.

This clone was seen a single time. This sequence joins TRBV2 and TRBJ2-3; D not certain. The CDR3 spans 13 residues. Looked up from germline, CDR1 is SNHLY and CDR2 is FYNNEI. Between the trimmed V and J ends, which lost 7 bases and 5 bases, there was a span of 13 bases. The chain's CDR3 is CASKQSNGDTQYF. Written as DNA, the CDR3 is TGTGCCAGCAAGCAGAGTAACGGAGATACGCAGTATTTT.

This clone was seen only once. The chain couples TRBV27 to TRBJ1-1; 9 bases line up with TRBD1. V was pared by 7 bases and J by 1 base, with 4 bases of the junction left unmatched. The germline V gene encodes CDR1 MNHEY and CDR2 SMNVEV (reference sequence). This CDR3 contains 14 residues. Written as DNA, the CDR3 is TGTGCCAGCAAACCGGGACAGGGGAACACTGAAGCTTTCTTT. As protein: CASKPGQGNTEAFF.

V and J are TRBV5-8 and TRBJ1-1; TRBD1 might be the D (5 bases). The CDR3 totals 14 residues. From germline, CDR1 is SGHTS and CDR2 YDEGEE. V lost 5 bases, J lost 3 bases, and 14 bases lay in between. As DNA, the CDR3 is TGTGCCAGCAGGGGGCCCGGTGCTTACACTGAAGCTTTCTTT. It codes for CASRGPGAYTEAFF.

This chain links TRBV27 with TRBJ2-7; the match to TRBD2 covers 8 bases. Germline V CDR1 and CDR2: MNHEY, SMNVEV (reference sequence). V trimming: 6 bases; J trimming: 10 bases; junction bases outside the gene matches: 14. This CDR3 spans 14 amino acids. The CDR3 nucleotides read TGTGCCAGCAGCCGCTCGCGGGAGGTTTTAGAACAGTACTTC. Translating gives CASSRSREVLEQYF.

The rearrangement links TRBV7-2 to TRBJ2-5, with D perhaps TRBD1 (5 bases). The CDR3 covers 16 residues. Trimming stripped 5 bases from V and 3 bases from J, with 19 bases between. Germline CDR1 is SGHTA and CDR2 is FQGNSA. CDR3 sequence: CASSLLRLTVKETQYF. Here the CDR3 DNA reads TGTGCCAGCAGCCTACTACGGTTGACAGTTAAAGAGACCCAGTACTTC. Full variable domain (outside the CDR3, taken from reference TRBV7-2 and TRBJ2-5): GAGVSQSPSNKVTEKGKDVELRCDPISGHTALYWYRQSLGQGLEFLIYFQGNSAPDKSGLPSDRFSAERTGGSVSTLTIQRTQQEDSAVYLCASSLLRLTVKETQYFGPGTRLLVL.

This clone showed up just a few times. J is TRBJ1-4 and V is TRBV28; D uncertain. Germline V CDR1 and CDR2: MDHEN, SYDVKM. Trimming cost V 6 bases and J 7 bases, with 18 bases left between them. CDR3 length: 15 residues. The CDR3 bases are TGTGCCAGCAGCCCTCTCGGAGGAGCCGGTGAAAAACTGTTTTTT. This codes for CASSPLGGAGEKLFF. Complete variable domain (other parts from reference TRBV28 and TRBJ1-4): DVKVTQSSRYLVKRTGEKVFLECVQDMDHENMFWYRQDPGLGLRLIYFSYDVKMKEKGDIPEGYSVSREKKERFSLILESASTNQTSMYLCASSPLGGAGEKLFFGSGTQLSVL.

This clone was counted a few times. CDR3 sequence: CATRWGDEAFF. The CDR3 region has the DNA TGTGCCACTAGGTGGGGGGATGAAGCTTTCTTT. The chain carries TRBV15 and TRBJ1-1; perhaps TRBD1 as D (5 bases). The V gene lost 9 bases and the J gene lost 7 bases, with 12 bases spanning the gap. The CDR3 is 11 residues long. The V gene's germline CDR1 is LNHNV and CDR2 YYDKDF (reference sequence).

CDR3 sequence (DNA): TGCGCCAGCAGCTTGGCCGATCCGGGAGTAGGGGGCTACACCTTC. It specifies CASSLADPGVGGYTF. The V call is TRBV5-1, the J call TRBJ1-2; D gene uncertain. There are 15 residues in the CDR3. V was clipped by 0 bases and J by 8 bases, with 17 bases between them. Germline assignment: CDR1 SGHRS and CDR2 YFSETQ.